Here is one T cell receptor (beta chain) with its context. Germline trimming cut 0 bases from V and 5 bases from J; bases unmatched to any gene: 2. CDR1 and CDR2 from the germline V gene are KGHSH and LQKENI. This CDR3 has 14 amino acids. Original methodology: Amplification of reference gene primers was used by the study to estimate nucleated cell counts. Profiling relied on immunoSEQ multiplex PCR, and the TCRdb table lists in-frame clones only, not all of them. V, J and clone size are taken as reported in that table, and D and trimming were inferred from the DNA itself. Of about 160,000 clones in the sample, over 80% were seen once. The record originates from a study of blood T cell repertoires in COVID-19.

The chain is built from TRBV18 and TRBJ2-5; 8 bases agree with TRBD1. Sequenced: peripheral blood. The sequence was obtained from a man aged 65 to 79 who had recovered from COVID-19. The CDR3 region is CASSPPWDRETQYF. The CDR3 DNA follows: TGTGCCAGCTCACCACCGTGGGACAGGGAGACCCAGTACTTC.